Described below is a single T cell receptor beta chain sequence and its context. CDR3 length: 18 residues. With 0 bases removed from V and 0 bases from J, the gap between germline ends came to 18 bases. Germline V gene data show CDR1 as SGHRS and CDR2 as YFSETQ. TCRdb ran MiXCR on the RT-PCR reads and lists one entry per CDR3 protein. Found here are about 680,000 distinct CDR3 sequences, more than 13% of them singletons; the top ten hold 3.6%. Input material: memory CD4+ T cells from blood. The sequence derives from a female donor in good health, serving as a healthy control. The chain employs TRBV5-1 and TRBJ1-1; the D gene is possibly TRBD1 (6 bases). CDR3 loop: CASSLVGGEGNMNTEAFF. The CDR3 nucleotides read TGCGCCAGCAGCTTGGTTGGGGGCGAGGGGAACATGAACACTGAAGCTTTCTTT.